The table lists the clone carrying this TCR beta chain with a count of one. Germline V lookup: CDR1 SGHVS, CDR2 FQNEAQ. This CDR3 spans 11 amino acids. V lost 5 bases and J 0 bases, leaving 2 bases between the germline ends. The sample belongs to a study of shared clonotypes between healthy human individuals. Running of the assay took place at deep level. Sequencing was performed with immunoSEQ multiplex PCR; in TCRdb, only in-frame clones are kept and a portion is missing. This sample has about 1.5 million clones, with nearly 99% found just once. The chain recombines TRBV7-8 with TRBJ2-7; D not certain. The source of this sequence is a man aged 25-45 years in good health. Sequencing used naive CD4+ T cells sorted from blood. The subset here: CD45RA+ positively selected. CDR3: CASSPSYEQYF. As DNA, the CDR3 is TGTGCCAGCAGCCCCTCCTACGAGCAGTACTTC.